This T cell receptor beta chain was observed in a study of synovial regulatory T cells in juvenile arthritis. Study conclusions and caveats: Blood Treg cells that were inflammation-associated showed lower TCR diversity than other blood Treg cells.

Method: immunoSEQ multiplex PCR; TCRdb's copy keeps in-frame clones and lacks some. The sample data list 9,500 to 10,000 clones. The CDR3 has 15 amino acids. The entry carries no DNA sequence. CDR1 is MNHEY, CDR2 SVGAGI, per germline. In the case of this clone: The antigen is not known.

This TCR derives from a donor younger than 35 with juvenile idiopathic arthritis. The material sequenced was Treg cells from blood. The subset: HLA-DR+ inflammation-associated blood Treg cells. V usage is TRBV6-5 and J usage is TRBJ1-3; TCRdb's D call, TRBD1, is unchecked because there is no DNA. The CDR3 reads CASSYRGTSGSTIYF.